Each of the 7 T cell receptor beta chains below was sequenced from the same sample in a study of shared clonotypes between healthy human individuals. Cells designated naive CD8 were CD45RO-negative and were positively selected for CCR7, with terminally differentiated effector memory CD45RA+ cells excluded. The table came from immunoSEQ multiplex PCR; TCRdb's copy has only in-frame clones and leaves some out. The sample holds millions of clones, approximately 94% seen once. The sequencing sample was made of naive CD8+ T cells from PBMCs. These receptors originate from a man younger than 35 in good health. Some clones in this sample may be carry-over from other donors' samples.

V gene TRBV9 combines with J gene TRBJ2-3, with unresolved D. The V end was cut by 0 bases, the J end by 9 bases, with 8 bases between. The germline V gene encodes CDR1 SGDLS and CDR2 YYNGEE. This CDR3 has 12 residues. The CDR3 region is CASSVEGQTQYF. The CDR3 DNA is TGTGCCAGCAGCGTAGAGGGTCAAACGCAGTATTTT.

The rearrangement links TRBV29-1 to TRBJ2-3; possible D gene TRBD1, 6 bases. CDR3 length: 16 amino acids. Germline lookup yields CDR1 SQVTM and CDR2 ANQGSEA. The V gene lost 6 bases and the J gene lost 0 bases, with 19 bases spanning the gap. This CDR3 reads CSVTADRFTSTDTQYF. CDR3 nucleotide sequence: TGCAGCGTGACGGCCGACAGGTTTACTAGCACAGATACGCAGTATTTT.

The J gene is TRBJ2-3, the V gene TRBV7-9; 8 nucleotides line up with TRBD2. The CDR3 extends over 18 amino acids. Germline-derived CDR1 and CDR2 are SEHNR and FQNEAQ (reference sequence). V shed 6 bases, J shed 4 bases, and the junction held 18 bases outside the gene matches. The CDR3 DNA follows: TGTGCCAGCAGGGCCAGACTGGCTAGCGGGCAGACCTCAGATACGCAGTATTTT. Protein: CASRARLASGQTSDTQYF.

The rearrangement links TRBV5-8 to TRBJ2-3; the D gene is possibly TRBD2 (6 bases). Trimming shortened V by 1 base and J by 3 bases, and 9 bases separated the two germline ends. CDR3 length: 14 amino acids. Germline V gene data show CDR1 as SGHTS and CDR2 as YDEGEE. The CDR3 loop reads CASSLYSGTDTQYF. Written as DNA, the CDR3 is TGTGCCAGCAGCTTGTATAGCGGTACAGATACGCAGTATTTT.

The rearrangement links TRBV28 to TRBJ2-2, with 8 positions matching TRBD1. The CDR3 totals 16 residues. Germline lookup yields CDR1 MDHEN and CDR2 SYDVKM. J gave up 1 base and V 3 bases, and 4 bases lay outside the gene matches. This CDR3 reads CASSLWGTGNTGELFF. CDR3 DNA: TGTGCCAGCAGTTTGTGGGGGACAGGGAACACCGGGGAGCTGTTTTTT. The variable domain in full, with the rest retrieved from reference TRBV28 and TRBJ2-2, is DVKVTQSSRYLVKRTGEKVFLECVQDMDHENMFWYRQDPGLGLRLIYFSYDVKMKEKGDIPEGYSVSREKKERFSLILESASTNQTSMYLCASSLWGTGNTGELFFGEGSRLTVL.

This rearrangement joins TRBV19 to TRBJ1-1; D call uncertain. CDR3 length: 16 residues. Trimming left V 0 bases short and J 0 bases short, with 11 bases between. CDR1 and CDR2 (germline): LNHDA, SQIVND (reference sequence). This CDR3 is CASSIEVVIVNTEAFF. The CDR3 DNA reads TGTGCCAGTAGTATAGAGGTGGTAATAGTGAACACTGAAGCTTTCTTT.

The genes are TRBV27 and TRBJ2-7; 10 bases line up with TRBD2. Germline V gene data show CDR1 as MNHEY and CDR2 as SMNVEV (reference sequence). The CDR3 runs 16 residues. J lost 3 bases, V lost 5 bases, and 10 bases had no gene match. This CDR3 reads CASSQNLAGARYEQYF. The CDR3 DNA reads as TGTGCCAGCAGTCAGAACCTAGCGGGAGCTCGCTACGAGCAGTACTTC.